This T cell receptor beta chain was obtained from a study of technical replicates of blood from a handful of donors. Clones were read by immunoSEQ multiplex PCR, and TCRdb kept only the in-frame ones, dropping some. The data show some 60,000 clones, 87% seen once. Trimming took 3 bases from V and 0 from J; bases not matched to a gene: 6. Germline assignment: CDR1 GTSNPN and CDR2 SVGIG (reference sequence). The CDR3 spans 17 residues. The sequence derives from a human donor in good health. Some clones in this sample may be carry-over from other donors' samples. What was sequenced was PBMCs. This chain connects TRBV30 to TRBJ2-6, with TRBD2 matching 9 bases. The CDR3 spells CAWRELAGLSGANVLTF. The DNA for the CDR3 is TGTGCCTGGAGAGAACTAGCGGGTCTCTCTGGGGCCAACGTCCTGACTTTC.